The 8 T cell receptor beta chains reported below all come from one sample, sequenced in a study of T cells in Graves' hyperthyroidism and ophthalmopathy. From RNA transcripts, TCR beta CDR3 regions were amplified. HTBI primers were employed in a first-round RT-PCR of the TCR CDR3. TCRdb called the multiplex PCR reads again in MiXCR, with one record for every CDR3 protein. Here the sample spans 300,000 to 400,000 distinct CDR3 sequences, around a sixth being singletons. Sequencing input: blood. Receptors were obtained from a woman aged 45-59 years with Graves' hyperthyroidism.

In its sample, this clonotype was seen a few times. CDR3 region: CAWSSSQGAYSPLHF. The CDR3 DNA reads as TGTGCCTGGAGTTCCTCACAGGGAGCGTATTCACCCCTCCACTTT. The chain is built from TRBV30 and TRBJ1-6; possibly TRBD1 for D (6 bases). V gave up 2 bases and J gave up 8 bases, with 16 bases separating them. The CDR3 extends over 15 amino acids. The germline V gene has CDR1 GTSNPN and CDR2 SVGIG (reference sequence).

This chain links TRBV28 with TRBJ2-7; 9 bases fit TRBD1. The CDR3 has 16 amino acids. J lost 0 bases, V lost 6 bases, and 9 bases had no gene match. CDR1 MDHEN and CDR2 SYDVKM come from the germline V gene. CDR3 bases: TGTGCCAGCAGCACCCTGGGACAGGGAGGCTCCTACGAGCAGTACTTC. Its protein is CASSTLGQGGSYEQYF.

This clonotype was observed at least ten times. The V and J genes are TRBV2 and TRBJ2-1; no clear D gene. Per the germline V gene, CDR1 is SNHLY and CDR2 is FYNNEI. The ends were cut back, 5 bases at V and 6 bases at J, with 8 bases in the middle. CDR3 size: 12 residues. The CDR3 protein is CASSMTGNEQFF. The CDR3 nucleotides read TGTGCCAGCAGTATGACCGGCAATGAGCAGTTCTTC.

In its sample, this clonotype was seen a few times. The chain carries TRBV9 and TRBJ1-1; D remains ambiguous. CDR3 length: 16 amino acids. Deletions cut 0 bases from V and 0 bases from J, with 12 bases between. Germline V gives CDR1 SGDLS, CDR2 YYNGEE. The CDR3 region has the DNA TGTGCCAGCAGCGTAGGACATACAAGTATGAACACTGAAGCTTTCTTT. This encodes CASSVGHTSMNTEAFF.

The chain couples TRBV28 to TRBJ1-4; D gene uncertain. Germline loops: CDR1 MDHEN, CDR2 SYDVKM. V was shortened by 4 bases and J by 8 bases, with 8 bases between the two germline ends. CDR3 size: 12 residues. The CDR3 is CASSWGWEKLFF. CDR3 nucleotides: TGTGCCAGCAGTTGGGGATGGGAAAAACTGTTTTTT. The full variable domain, its missing parts supplied by reference TRBV28 and TRBJ1-4, is DVKVTQSSRYLVKRTGEKVFLECVQDMDHENMFWYRQDPGLGLRLIYFSYDVKMKEKGDIPEGYSVSREKKERFSLILESASTNQTSMYLCASSWGWEKLFFGSGTQLSVL.

This clonotype occurred a few times. Compared with germline, one end of the junction differs, possibly owing to a read error. V usage is TRBV6-2 or TRBV6-3 and J usage is TRBJ1-1; possibly TRBD1 for D (6 bases). CDR1 MNHEY and CDR2 SVGEGT come from the germline V gene. The CDR3 consists of 15 residues. CDR3 protein: CARSKATGGNTEAFF. For the CDR3, the DNA is TGTGCCCGCAGTAAGGCGACAGGAGGGAACACTGAAGCTTTCTTT.

The chain links TRBV20-1 to TRBJ2-1; 7 bases are shared with TRBD2. The CDR3 spans 14 residues. Germline V gives CDR1 DFQATT, CDR2 SNEGSKA (reference sequence). V dropped 3 bases and J dropped 6; count of bases not matched to a gene: 8. DNA of the CDR3: TGCAGTGCTAGTGAGGCGGGAGTACTCAATGAGCAGTTCTTC. Its translation: CSASEAGVLNEQFF.

There are a few counts of this clonotype. The chain combines TRBV9 with TRBJ2-2, with D perhaps TRBD1 (5 bases). V was clipped by 0 bases and J by 4 bases, with 10 bases between them. Germline V gene data show CDR1 as SGDLS and CDR2 as YYNGEE. The CDR3 sequence is 15 residues long. The CDR3 coding sequence is TGTGCCAGCAGCGTAGGTTGGGGCCCCACCGGGGAGCTGTTTTTT. This codes for CASSVGWGPTGELFF.